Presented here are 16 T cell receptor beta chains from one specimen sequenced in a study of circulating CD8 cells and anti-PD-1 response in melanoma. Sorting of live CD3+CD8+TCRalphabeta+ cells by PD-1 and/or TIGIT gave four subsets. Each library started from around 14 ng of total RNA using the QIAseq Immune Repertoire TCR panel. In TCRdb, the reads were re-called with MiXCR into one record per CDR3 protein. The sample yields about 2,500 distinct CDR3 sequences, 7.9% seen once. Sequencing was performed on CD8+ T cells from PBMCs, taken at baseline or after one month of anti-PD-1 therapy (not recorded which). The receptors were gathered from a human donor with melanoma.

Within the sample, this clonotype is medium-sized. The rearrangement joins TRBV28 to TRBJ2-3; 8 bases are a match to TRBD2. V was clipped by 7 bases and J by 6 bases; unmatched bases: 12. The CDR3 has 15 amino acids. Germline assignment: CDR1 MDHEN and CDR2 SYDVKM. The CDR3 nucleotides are TGTGCCAGCACCCTCGGGGGGGGCGCCGGGGATACGCAGTATTTT. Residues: CASTLGGGAGDTQYF.

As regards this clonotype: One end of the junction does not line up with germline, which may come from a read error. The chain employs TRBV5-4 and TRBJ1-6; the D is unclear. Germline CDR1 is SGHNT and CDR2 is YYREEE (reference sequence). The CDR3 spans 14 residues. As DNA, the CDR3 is TGTGTCAGCAGCTTCGCAACACTCAATTCACCCCTCCACTTT. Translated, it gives CVSSFATLNSPLHF.

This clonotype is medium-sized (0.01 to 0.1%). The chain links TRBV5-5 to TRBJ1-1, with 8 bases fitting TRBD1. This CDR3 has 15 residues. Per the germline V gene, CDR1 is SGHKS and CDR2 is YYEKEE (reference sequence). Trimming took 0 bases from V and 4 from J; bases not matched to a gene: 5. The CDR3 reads CASSLALTGGTEAFF. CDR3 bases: TGTGCCAGCAGCTTGGCCCTCACAGGGGGCACTGAAGCTTTCTTT.

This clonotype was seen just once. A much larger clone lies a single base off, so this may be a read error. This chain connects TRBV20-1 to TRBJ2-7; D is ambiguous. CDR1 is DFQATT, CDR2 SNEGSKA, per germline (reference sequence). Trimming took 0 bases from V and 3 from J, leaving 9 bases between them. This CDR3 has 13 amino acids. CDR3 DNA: TGCAGTGCTAGAGACACTCAAAGCTACGAGCAGTACTTC. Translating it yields CSARDTQSYEQYF.

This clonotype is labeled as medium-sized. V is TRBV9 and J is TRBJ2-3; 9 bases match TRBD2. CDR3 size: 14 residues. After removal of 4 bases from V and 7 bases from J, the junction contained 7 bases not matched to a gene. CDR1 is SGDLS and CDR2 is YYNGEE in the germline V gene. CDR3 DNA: TGTGCCAGCAGCCGAGCGGGGGGCCGCAATACGCAGTATTTT. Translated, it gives CASSRAGGRNTQYF.

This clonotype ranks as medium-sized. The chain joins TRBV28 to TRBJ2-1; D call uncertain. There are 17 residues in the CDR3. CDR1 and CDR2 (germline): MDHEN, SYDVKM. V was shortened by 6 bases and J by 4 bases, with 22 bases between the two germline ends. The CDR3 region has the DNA TGTGCCAGCAGCTCCCCCCGATCGTTGAATCCTTACAATGAGCAGTTCTTC. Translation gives CASSSPRSLNPYNEQFF.

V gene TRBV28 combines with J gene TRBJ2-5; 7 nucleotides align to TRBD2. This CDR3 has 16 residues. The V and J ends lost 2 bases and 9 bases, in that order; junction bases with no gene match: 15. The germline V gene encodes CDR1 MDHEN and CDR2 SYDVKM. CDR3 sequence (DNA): TGTGCCAGCAGTTTAGGGACCTTCCTGGGAGGGGAAGCCCAGTACTTC. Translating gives CASSLGTFLGGEAQYF. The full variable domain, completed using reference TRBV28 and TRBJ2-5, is DVKVTQSSRYLVKRTGEKVFLECVQDMDHENMFWYRQDPGLGLRLIYFSYDVKMKEKGDIPEGYSVSREKKERFSLILESASTNQTSMYLCASSLGTFLGGEAQYFGPGTRLLVL.

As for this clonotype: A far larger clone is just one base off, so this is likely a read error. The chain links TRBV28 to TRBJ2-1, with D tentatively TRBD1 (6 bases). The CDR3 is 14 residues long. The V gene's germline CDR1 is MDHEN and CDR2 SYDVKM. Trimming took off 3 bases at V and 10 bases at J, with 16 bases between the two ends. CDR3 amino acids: CASSLLQGVHEQFF. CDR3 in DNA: TGTGCCAGCAGTTTGTTACAGGGAGTCCACGAGCAGTTCTTC.

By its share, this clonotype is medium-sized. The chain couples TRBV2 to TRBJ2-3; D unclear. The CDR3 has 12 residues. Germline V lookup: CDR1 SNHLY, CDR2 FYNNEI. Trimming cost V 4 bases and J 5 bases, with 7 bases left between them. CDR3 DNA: TGTGCCAGCAGTGCGCGTGGAGATACGCAGTATTTT. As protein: CASSARGDTQYF. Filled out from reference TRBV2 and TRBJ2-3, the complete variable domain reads EPEVTQTPSHQVTQMGQEVILRCVPISNHLYFYWYRQILGQKVEFLVSFYNNEISEKSEIFDDQFSVERPDGSNFTLKIRSTKLEDSAMYFCASSARGDTQYFGPGTRLTVL.

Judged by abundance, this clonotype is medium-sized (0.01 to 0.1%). CDR3 in amino acids: CASSHDSSFYNEQFF. The CDR3 DNA follows: TGTGCCAGCAGCCACGACAGCTCCTTTTACAATGAGCAGTTCTTC. V is TRBV14 and J is TRBJ2-1; weak D call: TRBD1 (5 bases). Germline CDR1 SGHDN, CDR2 FVKESK. V shed 3 bases and J shed 4 bases, with 13 bases lying between them. CDR3 length equals 15 residues.

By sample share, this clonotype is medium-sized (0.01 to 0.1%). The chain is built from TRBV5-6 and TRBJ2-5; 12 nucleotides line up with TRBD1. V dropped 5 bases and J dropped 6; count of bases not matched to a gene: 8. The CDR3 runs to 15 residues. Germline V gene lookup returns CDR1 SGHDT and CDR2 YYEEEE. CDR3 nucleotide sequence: TGTGCCAGCAGTTACGGGACAGGGGGCGTGAAGACCCAGTACTTC. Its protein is CASSYGTGGVKTQYF.

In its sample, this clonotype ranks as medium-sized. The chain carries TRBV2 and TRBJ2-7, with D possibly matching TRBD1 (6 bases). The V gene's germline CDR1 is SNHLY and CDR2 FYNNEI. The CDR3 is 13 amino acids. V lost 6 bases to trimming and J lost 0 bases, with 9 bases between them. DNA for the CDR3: TGTGCCAGCAGCCGGGACACCTCCTACGAGCAGTACTTC. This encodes CASSRDTSYEQYF.

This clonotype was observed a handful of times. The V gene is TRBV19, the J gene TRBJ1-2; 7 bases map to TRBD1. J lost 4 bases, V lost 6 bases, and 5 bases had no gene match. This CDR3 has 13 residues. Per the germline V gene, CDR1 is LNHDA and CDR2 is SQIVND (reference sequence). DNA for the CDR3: TGTGCCAGTAGATCAGGGGGTGGCTATGGCTACACCTTC. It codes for CASRSGGGYGYTF.

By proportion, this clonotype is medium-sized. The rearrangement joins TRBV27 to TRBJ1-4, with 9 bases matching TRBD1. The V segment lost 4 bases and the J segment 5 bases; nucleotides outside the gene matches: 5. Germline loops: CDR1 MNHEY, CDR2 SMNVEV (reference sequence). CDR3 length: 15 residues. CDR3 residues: CASSSWTGVNEKLFF. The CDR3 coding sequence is TGTGCCAGCAGTTCCTGGACAGGGGTGAATGAAAAACTGTTTTTT.

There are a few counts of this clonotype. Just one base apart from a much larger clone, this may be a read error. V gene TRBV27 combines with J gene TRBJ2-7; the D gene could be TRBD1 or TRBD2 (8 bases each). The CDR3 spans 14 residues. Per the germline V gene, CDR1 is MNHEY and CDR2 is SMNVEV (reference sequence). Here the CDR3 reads CTSSYRGSGGEQYF. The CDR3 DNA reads TGTACCAGCAGTTACAGGGGGAGCGGGGGCGAGCAGTACTTC.

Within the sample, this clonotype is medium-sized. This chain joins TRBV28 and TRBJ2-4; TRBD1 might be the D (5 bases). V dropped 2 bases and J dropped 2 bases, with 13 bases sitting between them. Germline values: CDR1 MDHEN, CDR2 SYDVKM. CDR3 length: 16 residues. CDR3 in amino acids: CASSLDEDTSKNIQYF. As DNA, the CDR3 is TGTGCCAGCAGTTTAGATGAGGACACCTCCAAAAACATTCAGTACTTC. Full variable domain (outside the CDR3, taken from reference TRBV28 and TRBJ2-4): DVKVTQSSRYLVKRTGEKVFLECVQDMDHENMFWYRQDPGLGLRLIYFSYDVKMKEKGDIPEGYSVSREKKERFSLILESASTNQTSMYLCASSLDEDTSKNIQYFGAGTRLSVL.